A single sample is the source of the 5 T cell receptor beta chains below, sequenced in a study of T cell repertoires in cytomegalovirus infection. TCRdb recomputed calls from the reads with MiXCR, one row per CDR3 protein. Of fewer than 550,000 distinct CDR3 sequences in the sample, 25% to 40% were seen once. The specimen was PBMCs. Receptor source: a human donor in good health (CMV status not recorded). Some clones in this sample may be carry-over from other donors' samples.

Only a few counts were recorded for this clonotype. The genes are TRBV7-2 and TRBJ1-1; maybe TRBD1 (6 bases). V was shortened by 6 bases and J by 4 bases, with 18 bases between the two germline ends. Per germline, CDR1 SGHTA and CDR2 FQGNSA. The CDR3 is 15 amino acids. The CDR3 loop is CASRRKGGGGTEAFF. The CDR3 region has the DNA TGTGCCAGCAGGAGGAAAGGGGGGGGGGGCACTGAAGCTTTCTTT.

This clonotype turned up a few times. V gene TRBV24-1 combines with J gene TRBJ2-3; 7 nucleotides line up with TRBD2. The CDR3 length is 14 residues. Germline V gene lookup returns CDR1 KGHDR and CDR2 SFDVKD. The trim removed 9 bases at V and 3 bases at J, leaving 8 bases unmatched. CDR3 loop: CATARTSATDTQYF. In nucleotides, the CDR3 is TGTGCCACCGCCCGGACTAGTGCGACAGATACGCAGTATTTT.

In the case of this clonotype: Because it lacks the conserved phenylalanine or tryptophan at the end, this CDR3 is likely a read error. The chain links TRBV5-1 to TRBJ2-6; D gene unclear. CDR1 and CDR2 (germline): SGHRS, YFSETQ. The length of the CDR3 is 14 residues. V lost 5 bases to trimming and J lost 2 bases, with 8 bases between them. CDR3 amino acids: CASRRETGANVLTL. In nucleotides, the CDR3 is TGCGCCAGCAGACGAGAGACTGGGGCCAACGTCCTGACTTTA.

V is TRBV4-3 and J is TRBJ2-5; no firm D call. Germline CDR1 and CDR2: LGHNA and YSLEER. Between the trimmed V and J ends, which lost 1 base and 1 base, there was a span of 13 bases. The CDR3 totals 16 residues. The CDR3 DNA follows: TGCGCCAGCAGCCAAGGGTCGGCGGACCCCCAAGAGACCCAGTACTTC. Translated, it gives CASSQGSADPQETQYF.

V usage is TRBV4-2 and J usage is TRBJ2-1; possibly TRBD1 for D (6 bases). The CDR3 has 16 amino acids. CDR1 is LGHNA and CDR2 is YNFKEQ in the germline V gene. The V gene lost 0 bases and the J gene lost 10 bases, with 19 bases spanning the gap. The CDR3 DNA follows: TGTGCCAGCAGCCAAGATGGGCAGGGGAGTGGGAAGGAGCAGTTCTTC. Protein sequence: CASSQDGQGSGKEQFF.